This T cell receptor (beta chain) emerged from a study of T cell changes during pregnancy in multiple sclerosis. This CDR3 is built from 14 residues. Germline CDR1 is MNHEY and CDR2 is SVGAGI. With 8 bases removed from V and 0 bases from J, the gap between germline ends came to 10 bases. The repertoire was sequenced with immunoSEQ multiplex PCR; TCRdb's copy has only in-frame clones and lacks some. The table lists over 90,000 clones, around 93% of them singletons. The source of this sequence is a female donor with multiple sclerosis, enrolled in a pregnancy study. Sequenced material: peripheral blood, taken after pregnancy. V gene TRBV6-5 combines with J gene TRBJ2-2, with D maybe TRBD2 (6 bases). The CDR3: CASLGTSNTGELFF. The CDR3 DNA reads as TGTGCCAGCCTTGGGACTTCGAACACCGGGGAGCTGTTTTTT.